The next 5 T cell receptor beta chains were all read from a single sample in a study of cytomegalovirus exposure and HLA in healthy donors. PCR employed 60 Vbeta and 13 Jbeta primers. Assay used: immunoSEQ multiplex PCR; TCRdb lists only in-frame clones, some missing. Of 200,000 to 250,000 clones listed, roughly 80% were seen once; the top ten hold 1.7%. Sequencing was performed on PBMCs. All receptors come from a man aged 45 to 65 in good health and CMV-seronegative.

The table lists this clone with a count of one. The genes are TRBV19 and TRBJ2-7, with D perhaps matching TRBD1 (6 bases). Germline V gene lookup returns CDR1 LNHDA and CDR2 SQIVND (reference sequence). V lost 6 bases to trimming and J lost 3 bases, with 15 bases between them. This CDR3 spans 14 amino acids. The CDR3 sequence is CASRLRTGFYEQYF. The CDR3, as DNA: TGTGCCAGTAGGTTGCGAACAGGGTTCTACGAGCAGTACTTC.

This chain connects TRBV27 to TRBJ2-7; TRBD2 agrees at 12 bases. The trim removed 4 bases at V and 2 bases at J, leaving 6 bases unmatched. The CDR3 sequence is 16 residues long. Per germline, CDR1 MNHEY and CDR2 SMNVEV (reference sequence). The CDR3 region is CASSSILAGGPYEQYF. The CDR3, as DNA: TGTGCCAGCAGTTCTATTCTAGCGGGAGGGCCCTACGAGCAGTACTTC.

Comments on this clone: The sample has other DNA sequences that encode this CDR3 too. The chain has TRBV15 and TRBJ1-5, with D uncertain. The CDR3 covers 16 residues. In germline, CDR1 is LNHNV, CDR2 YYDKDF (reference sequence). Trimming took 3 bases from V and 2 from J, leaving 14 bases between them. CDR3 in DNA: TGTGCCACCAGCAGGGCCCACCCAGAGGGCAATCAGCCCCAGCATTTT. The encoded protein is CATSRAHPEGNQPQHF.

The chain links TRBV27 to TRBJ2-7; 9 bases are shared with TRBD2. The length of the CDR3 is 16 residues. With V trimmed by 2 bases and J by 6 bases, 11 bases remained unmatched. Germline-derived CDR1 and CDR2 are MNHEY and SMNVEV (reference sequence). The CDR3 loop reads CASSLGAGGPRSEQYF. Here the CDR3 DNA reads TGTGCCAGCAGTTTAGGGGCGGGAGGGCCTCGTTCCGAGCAGTACTTC.

V is TRBV5-1 and J is TRBJ2-3; TRBD2 matches 10 bases. This CDR3 comprises 17 residues. V was pared by 4 bases and J by 4 bases, with 12 bases of the junction left unmatched. Germline V CDR1 and CDR2: SGHRS, YFSETQ. The CDR3 is CASSPSISGRVSDTQYF. CDR3 nucleotides: TGCGCCAGCAGCCCCTCCATCAGCGGGAGGGTGTCAGATACGCAGTATTTT.